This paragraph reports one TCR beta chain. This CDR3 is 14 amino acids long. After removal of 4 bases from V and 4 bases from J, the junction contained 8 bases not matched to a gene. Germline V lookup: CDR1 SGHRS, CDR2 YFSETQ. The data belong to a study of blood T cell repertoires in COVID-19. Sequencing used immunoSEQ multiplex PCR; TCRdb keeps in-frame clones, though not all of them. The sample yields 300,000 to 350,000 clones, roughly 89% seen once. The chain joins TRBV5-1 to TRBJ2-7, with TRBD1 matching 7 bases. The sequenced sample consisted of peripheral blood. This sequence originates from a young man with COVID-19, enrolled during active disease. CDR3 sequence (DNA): TGCGCCAGCAGCCCCCAGGGGGTAGGGTACGAGCAGTACTTC. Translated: CASSPQGVGYEQYF.